This T cell receptor (beta chain) was recovered during a study of control samples from healthy donors and cancer patients. Measured with immunoSEQ multiplex PCR; TCRdb has only the in-frame clones, and not every one. The data show about 160,000 clones, less than 95% seen once. V gave up 1 base and J gave up 4 bases, with 11 bases separating them. The CDR3 is 14 residues long. Germline CDR1 SGHKS, CDR2 YYEKEE (reference sequence). The source of this sequence is a man in his 60s with colorectal cancer. What was sequenced was PBMCs. The chain has TRBV5-5 and TRBJ1-1; perhaps TRBD1 as D (5 bases). CDR3 in DNA: TGTGCCAGCAGCTTGTGGGGGACGGGCACTGAAGCTTTCTTT. Protein sequence: CASSLWGTGTEAFF. The whole variable domain, filled in from reference TRBV5-5 and TRBJ1-1, reads DAGVTQSPTHLIKTRGQQVTLRCSPISGHKSVSWYQQVLGQGPQFIFQYYEKEERGRGNFPDRFSARQFPNYSSELNVNALLLGDSALYLCASSLWGTGTEAFFGQGTRLTVV.